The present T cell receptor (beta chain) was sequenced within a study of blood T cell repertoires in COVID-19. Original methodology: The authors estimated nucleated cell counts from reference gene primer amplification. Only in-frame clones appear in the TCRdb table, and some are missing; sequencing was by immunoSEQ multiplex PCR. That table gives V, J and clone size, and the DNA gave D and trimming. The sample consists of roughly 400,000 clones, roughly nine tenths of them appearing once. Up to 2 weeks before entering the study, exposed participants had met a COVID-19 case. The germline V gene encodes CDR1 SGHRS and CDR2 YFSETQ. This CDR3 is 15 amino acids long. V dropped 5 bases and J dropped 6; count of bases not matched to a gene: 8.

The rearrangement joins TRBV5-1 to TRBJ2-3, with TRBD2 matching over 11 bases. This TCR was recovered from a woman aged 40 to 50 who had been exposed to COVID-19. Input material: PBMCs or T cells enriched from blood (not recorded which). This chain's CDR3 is CASRTGTSGWDTQYF. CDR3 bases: TGCGCCAGCAGGACCGGGACTAGCGGATGGGATACGCAGTATTTT.